This T cell receptor beta chain was profiled in a study of early T cells in non-severe SARS-CoV-2 infection. CDR3 length: 14 residues. V lost 9 bases and J 0 bases, leaving 9 bases between the germline ends. This clonotype has just a few counts. TCRdb reprocessed the 5' RACE reads with MiXCR, giving one entry per CDR3 protein. The sample holds under 65,000 distinct CDR3 sequences; less than 15% are singletons and the top ten take almost 9.5%. The origin of this receptor is an adult who was a healthcare worker with PCR-confirmed SARS-CoV-2 infection or an uninfected control (not recorded which). This specimen was whole blood, taken at baseline. The chain joins TRBV12-3 or TRBV12-4 to TRBJ1-6; D is possibly TRBD1 (5 bases). DNA for the CDR3: TGTGCCAGTGACAGCAGCTCCTATAATTCACCCCTCCACTTT. As protein: CASDSSSYNSPLHF.